This is a list of T cell receptor beta chains from one sample in a study of cytomegalovirus exposure and HLA in healthy donors. Clones were sequenced by immunoSEQ multiplex PCR, and TCRdb holds only the in-frame ones, with some missing. The sample lists about 89,000 clones; under 80% were seen once. The specimen sequenced was PBMCs. The receptors shown here come from a male donor in good health and CMV-seronegative. CDR3s include the opening cysteine and the closing phenylalanine or tryptophan. D genes are given only for firm matches. Size is stated for part of the rows, as once, few or many counts, or as a class when the clone is expanded.

D	size	V	J	DNA	CDR3
TRBD2	few	TRBV7-2	TRBJ2-1	TGTGCCAGCAGCTTCCAACCGTTAGGTTTAGCGGGGGGCGGTGAGCAGTTCTTC	CASSFQPLGLAGGGEQFF
TRBD1	NA	TRBV9	TRBJ2-7	TGTGCCAGCAGCACGGGACAGGGGGCTGCCTACGAGCAGTACTTC	CASSTGQGAAYEQYF
TRBD1	NA	TRBV6-1	TRBJ1-4	TGTGCCAGCAGTGAAATGCAGGGGGCGCGTGATGAAAAACTGTTTTTT	CASSEMQGARDEKLFF
TRBD1	NA	TRBV10-2	TRBJ1-1	TGCGCCAGCTGGCCGACAGGGTGGGGGTTTAATCCCTCTGAAGCTTTCTTT	CASWPTGWGFNPSEAFF
TRBD1	few	TRBV7-9	TRBJ1-1	TGTGCCAGCAGCCAAAAACCGGGACAGGGATCGGTGGCTGAAGCTTTCTTT	CASSQKPGQGSVAEAFF
NA	few	TRBV6-5	TRBJ1-1	TGTGCCAGCACCGAGGCGGGCAGGACTGAAGCTTTCTTT	CASTEAGRTEAFF
NA	NA	TRBV19	TRBJ1-4	TGTGCCAGTAGTAGCTGGATGGGGGGTACTGAAAAACTGTTTTTT	CASSSWMGGTEKLFF
NA	few	TRBV28	TRBJ1-2	TGTGCCAGCAGAAACACCGGGGTACGTGGCTACACCTTC	CASRNTGVRGYTF
NA	few	TRBV10-3	TRBJ2-2	TGTGCCATCAGTGCAGGGGATCACGGGGAGCTGTTTTTT	CAISAGDHGELFF
TRBD2	NA	TRBV9	TRBJ2-7	TGTGCCAGCAGCCCCAGCGGGAGAAGGTACGAGCAGTACTTC	CASSPSGRRYEQYF
NA	NA	TRBV28	TRBJ1-1	TGTGCCATGCGGGAGGGGTGGAACACTGAAGCTTTCTTT	CAMREGWNTEAFF
NA	NA	TRBV5-8	TRBJ2-7	TGTGCCAGCAGAACCGCGGGGGCCTCCTACGAGCAGTACTTC	CASRTAGASYEQYF
TRBD1	NA	TRBV5-6	TRBJ2-2	TGTGCCAGCAGACCCGGGACAGGGAGGATATCCGGGGAGCTGTTTTTT	CASRPGTGRISGELFF
NA	NA	TRBV28	TRBJ2-4	TGTGCCAGCAGTTTACAGATTGGCAAAAACATTCAGTACTTC	CASSLQIGKNIQYF
NA	NA	TRBV6-5	TRBJ2-2	TGTGCCAGCAGCCTCTATGCCGGGGAGCTGTTTTTT	CASSLYAGELFF
NA	NA	TRBV5-6	TRBJ2-7	TGTGCCAGCAGCTCAACTCGGGAGCAGTACTTC	CASSSTREQYF
NA	NA	TRBV7-2	TRBJ2-7	TGTGCCAGCAGCACAGACCATACCGGGACTCGCACCTACGAGCAGTACTTC	CASSTDHTGTRTYEQYF
TRBD1	NA	TRBV5-1	TRBJ2-1	TGCGCCAGCAGCTTGGACGGGACAGTTTTCTCCTACAATGAGCAGTTCTTC	CASSLDGTVFSYNEQFF
NA	NA	TRBV5-1	TRBJ2-3	TGCGCCAGCAGCTTCGCAGGTCAGGTGACAGATACGCAGTATTTT	CASSFAGQVTDTQYF
TRBD1	NA	TRBV29-1	TRBJ2-7	TGCAGCGTTCAGGGGGCATGGTACGAGCAGTACTTC	CSVQGAWYEQYF
TRBD1	NA	TRBV28	TRBJ1-4	TGTGCCAGCAGTTACCCCGGGACAGGGAATGAAAAACTGTTTTTT	CASSYPGTGNEKLFF
NA	NA	TRBV11-2	TRBJ1-1	TGTGCCAGCAGCTTAGTATCGTACACTGAAGCTTTCTTT	CASSLVSYTEAFF
NA	once	TRBV7-9	TRBJ1-2	TGTGCCAGCAGCTCGGAGGACTATGGCTACACCTTC	CASSSEDYGYTF
NA	NA	TRBV19	TRBJ1-2	TGTGCCAGTAGTTTCAGGGGCGGCTATGGCTACACCTTC	CASSFRGGYGYTF
NA	NA	TRBV18	TRBJ1-1	TGTGCCAGCTCACCAAGTCGGGGGAGTGGCGGCACTGAAGCTTTCTTT	CASSPSRGSGGTEAFF
TRBD2	NA	TRBV19	TRBJ2-1	TGTGCCAGTAGTATGACTAGCGGGGTATCCTACAATGAGCAGTTCTTC	CASSMTSGVSYNEQFF
TRBD1	NA	TRBV6-5	TRBJ2-3	TGTGCCAGCAGTTCACAGGGGCATACGCAGTATTTT	CASSSQGHTQYF
TRBD1	few	TRBV4-3	TRBJ1-1	TGCGCCAGCAGCCCTTCCATTTTGGACAGGGGGAGGACTGAAGCTTTCTTT	CASSPSILDRGRTEAFF
TRBD1	NA	TRBV19	TRBJ1-6	TGTGCCAGTAGTAAGAGGGACAGGGGGGATTCACCCCTCCACTTT	CASSKRDRGDSPLHF
NA	few	TRBV6-5	TRBJ1-2	TGTGCCAGCATCCAAAATGGGTCTCCAGGGAGCTACACCTTC	CASIQNGSPGSYTF
TRBD2	NA	TRBV6-6	TRBJ2-7	TGTGCCAGCAGTTATAAAGCGGGGGCCCTCCCCTACGAGCAGTACTTC	CASSYKAGALPYEQYF
NA	few	TRBV19	TRBJ2-7	TGTGCCAGTAGCCCCAGGCGAGGGTCGGACGAGCAGTACTTC	CASSPRRGSDEQYF